These 3 T cell receptor beta chains originate from one sample sequenced in a study of T cell responses to AZD1222 COVID-19 vaccine. Sequencing used immunoSEQ multiplex PCR; TCRdb keeps in-frame clones, though not all of them. The table records more than 50,000 clones, about 89% of them present only once. Sequencing used peripheral blood, obtained on day 0 of AZD1222 vaccination. These receptors all stem from an adult in good health.

This chain connects TRBV10-2 to TRBJ1-2; maybe TRBD1 (5 bases). This CDR3 has 15 amino acids. Germline V CDR1 and CDR2: WSHSY, SAAADI. Trimming stripped 2 bases from V and 5 bases from J, with 15 bases between. This chain's CDR3 is CASSEGRGTGYGYTF. In nucleotides, the CDR3 is TGCGCCAGCAGTGAGGGCAGAGGGACGGGATATGGCTACACCTTC.

This chain uses TRBV7-9 with TRBJ2-2; weak D call: TRBD2 (5 bases). This CDR3 has 15 amino acids. Trimming shortened V by 1 base and J by 2 bases, and 8 bases separated the two germline ends. CDR1 and CDR2 from the germline V gene are SEHNR and FQNEAQ (reference sequence). CDR3 sequence: CASSLVATNTGELFF. CDR3 nucleotide sequence: TGTGCCAGCAGCTTAGTAGCGACTAACACCGGGGAGCTGTTTTTT.

CDR3 sequence reads: CASSTISTYGELFF. The CDR3 bases are TGTGCCAGTAGTACGATTTCTACGTACGGGGAGCTGTTTTTT. The chain couples TRBV19 to TRBJ2-2, with D unresolved. Trimming stripped 4 bases from V and 7 bases from J, with 13 bases between. Germline V CDR1 and CDR2: LNHDA, SQIVND (reference sequence). The CDR3 contains 14 residues.